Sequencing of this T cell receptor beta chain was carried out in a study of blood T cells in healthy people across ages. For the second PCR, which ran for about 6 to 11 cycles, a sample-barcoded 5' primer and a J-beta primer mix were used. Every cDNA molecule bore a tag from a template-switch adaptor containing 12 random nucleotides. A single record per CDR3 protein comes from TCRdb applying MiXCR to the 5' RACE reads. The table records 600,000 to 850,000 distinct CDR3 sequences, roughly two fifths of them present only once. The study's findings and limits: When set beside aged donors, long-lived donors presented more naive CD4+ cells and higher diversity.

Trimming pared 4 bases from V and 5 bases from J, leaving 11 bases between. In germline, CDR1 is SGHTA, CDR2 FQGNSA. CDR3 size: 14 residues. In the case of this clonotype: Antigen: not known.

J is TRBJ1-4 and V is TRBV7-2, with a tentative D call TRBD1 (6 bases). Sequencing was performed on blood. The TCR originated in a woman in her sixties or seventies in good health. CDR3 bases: TGTGCCAGCAGCTGGACAGACGCAAATGAAAAACTGTTTTTT. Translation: CASSWTDANEKLFF.